This TCR beta chain was retrieved from a study of post-analysis software for immune sequencing data. Whole-study results and caveats: Patients carried roughly 5 TRBV segments more frequently than controls did, and TRBV5-6, TRBV5-1 and TRBV20-1 were among them. The normalized Chao1 diversity of multiple sclerosis patients was significantly lower than that of controls.

Included in the TCR beta cDNA libraries were unique molecular identifiers. Researchers reported some 500,000 cDNA molecules coming from roughly 1 to 10 million T cells. TCRdb analysed the PCR reads with MiXCR anew, one entry per CDR3 protein. The data show 350,000 to 450,000 distinct CDR3 sequences, less than 40% seen once. As to this clonotype: Its antigen remains unidentified.

The CDR3 is made up of 15 amino acids. Germline CDR1 is ENHRY and CDR2 is SYGVKD. The sequence came from a girl aged 2 to 9 with multiple sclerosis. The J gene is TRBJ2-1, the V gene TRBV10-3; TRBD2 matches 7 bases. The end of the DNA aligns better with TRBJ2-7, so the J call may be wrong. The sample comprised blood. CDR3 in DNA: TGTGCCATCAGTGAAACGGGGGGTCCCTACAATGAGCAGTACTTC. Residues: CAISETGGPYNEQYF.